This T cell receptor (beta chain) was captured in a study of cytotoxic CD8 clonotypes in ibrutinib-treated CLL. Measured with immunoSEQ multiplex PCR; TCRdb has only the in-frame clones, and not every one. This table holds hundreds of thousands of clones, 70% found once. Sequences were derived from PBMCs, sampled after 12 months of ibrutinib treatment. The sequence came from a human donor with chronic lymphocytic leukemia.

The CDR3 reads CASSVQRTQETQYF. CDR3 bases: TGTGCCAGCAGCGTACAGCGAACTCAAGAGACCCAGTACTTC. The chain joins TRBV9 to TRBJ2-5; D gene unclear. The germline V gene encodes CDR1 SGDLS and CDR2 YYNGEE. This CDR3 is 14 amino acids long. The V and J ends lost 1 base and 2 bases respectively, with 9 bases between them.